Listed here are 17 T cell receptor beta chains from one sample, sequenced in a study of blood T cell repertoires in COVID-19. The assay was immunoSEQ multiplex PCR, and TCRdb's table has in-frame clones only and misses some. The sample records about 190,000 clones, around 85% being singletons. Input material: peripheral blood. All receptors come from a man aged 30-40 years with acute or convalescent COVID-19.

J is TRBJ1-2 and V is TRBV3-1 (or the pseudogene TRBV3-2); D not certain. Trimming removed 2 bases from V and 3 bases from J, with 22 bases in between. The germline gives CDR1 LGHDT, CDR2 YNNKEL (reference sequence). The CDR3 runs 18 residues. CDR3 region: CASSQSLGKEGVDYGYTF. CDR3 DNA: TGTGCCAGCAGCCAATCATTGGGAAAGGAGGGAGTTGACTATGGCTACACCTTC.

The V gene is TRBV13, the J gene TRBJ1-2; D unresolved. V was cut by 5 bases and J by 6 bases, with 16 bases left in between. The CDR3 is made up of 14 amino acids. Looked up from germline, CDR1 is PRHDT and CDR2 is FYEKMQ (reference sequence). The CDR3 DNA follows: TGTGCCAGCAGCATAGACTACCCGAGAGATGGCTACACCTTC. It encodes CASSIDYPRDGYTF.

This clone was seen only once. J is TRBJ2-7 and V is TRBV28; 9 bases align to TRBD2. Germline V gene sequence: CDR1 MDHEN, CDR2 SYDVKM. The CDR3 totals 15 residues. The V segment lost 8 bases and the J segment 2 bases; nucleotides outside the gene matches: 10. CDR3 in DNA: TGTGCCAGCCCCCCTCTCGCGGGAGGGGCCTACGAGCAGTACTTC. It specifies CASPPLAGGAYEQYF.

The CDR3 loop reads CASSRDRFNSPLHF. The CDR3, as DNA: TGTGCCAGCAGTAGGGACAGGTTTAATTCACCCCTCCACTTT. The rearrangement joins TRBV28 to TRBJ1-6; TRBD1 matches at 8 bases. The germline gives CDR1 MDHEN, CDR2 SYDVKM. This CDR3 is built from 14 residues. V was pared by 5 bases and J by 6 bases, with 3 bases of the junction left unmatched.

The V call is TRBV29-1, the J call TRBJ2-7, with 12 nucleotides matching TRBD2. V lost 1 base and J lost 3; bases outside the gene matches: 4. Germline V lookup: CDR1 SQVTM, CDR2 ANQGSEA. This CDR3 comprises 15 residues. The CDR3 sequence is CSVEGTSGVIYEQYF. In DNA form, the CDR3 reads TGCAGCGTTGAAGGGACTAGCGGGGTGATCTACGAGCAGTACTTC.

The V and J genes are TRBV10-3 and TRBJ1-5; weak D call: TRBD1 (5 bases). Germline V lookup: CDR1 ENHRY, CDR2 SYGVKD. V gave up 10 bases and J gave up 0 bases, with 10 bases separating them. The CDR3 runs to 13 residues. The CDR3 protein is CATGHYSNQPQHF. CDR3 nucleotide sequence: TGTGCCACCGGACACTATAGCAATCAGCCCCAGCATTTT.

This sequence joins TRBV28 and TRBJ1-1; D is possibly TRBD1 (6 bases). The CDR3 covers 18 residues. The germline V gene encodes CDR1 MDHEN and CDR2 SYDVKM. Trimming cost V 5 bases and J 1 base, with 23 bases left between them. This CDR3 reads CASSPLDYTGKGNTEAFF. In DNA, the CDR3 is TGTGCCAGCAGTCCCCTCGATTATACAGGGAAAGGGAACACTGAAGCTTTCTTT.

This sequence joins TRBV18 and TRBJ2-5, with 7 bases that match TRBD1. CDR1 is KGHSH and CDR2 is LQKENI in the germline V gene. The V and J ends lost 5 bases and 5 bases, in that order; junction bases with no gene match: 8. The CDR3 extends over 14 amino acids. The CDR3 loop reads CASSSDRSFETQYF. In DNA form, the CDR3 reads TGTGCCAGCTCATCGGACAGGTCCTTCGAGACCCAGTACTTC.

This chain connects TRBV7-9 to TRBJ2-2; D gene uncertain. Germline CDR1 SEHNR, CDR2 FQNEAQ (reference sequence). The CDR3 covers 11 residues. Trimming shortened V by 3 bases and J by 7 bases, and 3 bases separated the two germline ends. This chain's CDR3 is CASSLRGELFF. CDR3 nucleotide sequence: TGTGCCAGCAGCTTGCGCGGGGAGCTGTTTTTT.

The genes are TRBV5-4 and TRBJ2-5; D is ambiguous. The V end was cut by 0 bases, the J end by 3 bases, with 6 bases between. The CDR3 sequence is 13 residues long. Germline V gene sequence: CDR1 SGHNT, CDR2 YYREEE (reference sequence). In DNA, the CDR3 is TGTGCCAGCAGCTTGGTCTCGGAAGAGACCCAGTACTTC. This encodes CASSLVSEETQYF.

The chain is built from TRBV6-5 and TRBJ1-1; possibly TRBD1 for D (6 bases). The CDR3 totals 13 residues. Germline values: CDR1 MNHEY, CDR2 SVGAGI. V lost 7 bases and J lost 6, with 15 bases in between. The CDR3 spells CASISRGGSEAFF. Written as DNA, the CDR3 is TGTGCCAGCATAAGCAGGGGAGGGTCTGAAGCTTTCTTT.

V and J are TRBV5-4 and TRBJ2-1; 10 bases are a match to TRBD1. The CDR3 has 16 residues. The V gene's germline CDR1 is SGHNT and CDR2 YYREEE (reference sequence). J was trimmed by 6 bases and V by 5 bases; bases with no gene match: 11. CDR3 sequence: CASRPSGGQGTNEQFF. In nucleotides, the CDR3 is TGTGCCAGCAGACCCTCTGGGGGACAGGGGACCAATGAGCAGTTCTTC.

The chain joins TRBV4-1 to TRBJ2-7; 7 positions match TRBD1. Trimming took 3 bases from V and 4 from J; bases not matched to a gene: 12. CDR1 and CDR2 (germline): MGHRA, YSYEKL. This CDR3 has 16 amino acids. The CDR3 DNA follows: TGCGCCAGCAGCCAGAGCATTAACAGGGGAGCATACGAGCAGTACTTC. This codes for CASSQSINRGAYEQYF.

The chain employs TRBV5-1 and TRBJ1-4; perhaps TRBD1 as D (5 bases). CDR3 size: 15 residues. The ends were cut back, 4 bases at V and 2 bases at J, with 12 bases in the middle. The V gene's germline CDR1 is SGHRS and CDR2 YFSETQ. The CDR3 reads CASSQGLITNEKLFF. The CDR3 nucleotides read TGCGCCAGCAGCCAGGGACTGATTACTAATGAAAAACTGTTTTTT.

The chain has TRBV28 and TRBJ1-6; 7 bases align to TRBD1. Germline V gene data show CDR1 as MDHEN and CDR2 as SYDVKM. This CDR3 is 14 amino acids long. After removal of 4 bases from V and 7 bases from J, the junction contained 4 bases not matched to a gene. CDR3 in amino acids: CASSSGGLNSPLHF. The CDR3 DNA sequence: TGTGCCAGCAGTTCAGGGGGGCTGAATTCACCCCTCCACTTT.

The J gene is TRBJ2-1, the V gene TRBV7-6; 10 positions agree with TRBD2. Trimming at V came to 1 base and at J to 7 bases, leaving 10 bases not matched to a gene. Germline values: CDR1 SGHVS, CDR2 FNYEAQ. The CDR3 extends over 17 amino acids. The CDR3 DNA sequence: TGTGCCAGCAGCTTAGTTCCAGCGGGAGGGCCTAGGAATGAGCAGTTCTTC. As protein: CASSLVPAGGPRNEQFF.

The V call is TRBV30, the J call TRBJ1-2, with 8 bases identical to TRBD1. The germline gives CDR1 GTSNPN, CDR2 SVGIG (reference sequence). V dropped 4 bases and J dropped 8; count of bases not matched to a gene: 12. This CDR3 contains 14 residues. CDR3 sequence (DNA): TGTGCCTGGAAGTCCGCAGGGGGCTTCGGAGGCTACACCTTC. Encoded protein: CAWKSAGGFGGYTF.